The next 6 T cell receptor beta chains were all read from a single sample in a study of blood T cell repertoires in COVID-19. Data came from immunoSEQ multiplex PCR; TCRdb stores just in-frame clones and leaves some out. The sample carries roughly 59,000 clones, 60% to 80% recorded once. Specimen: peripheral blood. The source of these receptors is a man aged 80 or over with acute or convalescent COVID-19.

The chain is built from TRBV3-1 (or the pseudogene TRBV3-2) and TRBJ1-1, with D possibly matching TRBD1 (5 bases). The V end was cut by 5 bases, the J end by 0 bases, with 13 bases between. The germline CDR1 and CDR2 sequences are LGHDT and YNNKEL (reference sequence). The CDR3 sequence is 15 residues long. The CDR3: CASSVRQLMNTEAFF. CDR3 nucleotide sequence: TGTGCCAGCAGCGTTCGACAGCTCATGAACACTGAAGCTTTCTTT.

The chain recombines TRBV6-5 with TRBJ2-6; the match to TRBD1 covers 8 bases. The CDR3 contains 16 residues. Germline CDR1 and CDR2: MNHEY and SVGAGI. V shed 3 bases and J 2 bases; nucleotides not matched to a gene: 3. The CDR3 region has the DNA TGTGCCAGCAGTTATCACAGGGGGGCTGGGGCCAACGTCCTGACTTTC. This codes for CASSYHRGAGANVLTF.

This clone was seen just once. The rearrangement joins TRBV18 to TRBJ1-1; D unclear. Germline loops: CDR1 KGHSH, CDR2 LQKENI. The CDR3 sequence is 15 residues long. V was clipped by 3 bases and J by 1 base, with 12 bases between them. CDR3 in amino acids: CASSPDFGWNTEAFF. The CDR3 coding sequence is TGTGCCAGCTCACCCGACTTTGGGTGGAACACTGAAGCTTTCTTT.

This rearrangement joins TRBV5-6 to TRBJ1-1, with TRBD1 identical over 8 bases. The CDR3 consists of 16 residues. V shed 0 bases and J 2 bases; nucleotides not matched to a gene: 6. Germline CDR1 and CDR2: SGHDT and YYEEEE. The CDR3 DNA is TGTGCCAGCAGCTTGGTTGAGGGGACAGGAAACACTGAAGCTTTCTTT. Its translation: CASSLVEGTGNTEAFF.

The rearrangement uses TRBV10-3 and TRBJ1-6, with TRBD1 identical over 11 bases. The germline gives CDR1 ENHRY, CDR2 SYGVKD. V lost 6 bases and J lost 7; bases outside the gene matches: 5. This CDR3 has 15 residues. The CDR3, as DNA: TGTGCCATCAGACCGGGACAGGGGGAAAATTCACCCCTCCACTTT. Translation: CAIRPGQGENSPLHF.

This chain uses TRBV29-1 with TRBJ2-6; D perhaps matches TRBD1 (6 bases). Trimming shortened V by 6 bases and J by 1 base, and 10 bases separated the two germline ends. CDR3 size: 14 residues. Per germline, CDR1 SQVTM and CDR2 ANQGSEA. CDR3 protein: CSVSQGSGANVLTF. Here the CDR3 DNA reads TGCAGCGTGAGTCAGGGGTCTGGGGCCAACGTCCTGACTTTC.